This T cell receptor beta chain was sequenced during a study of a mutant IDH1 vaccine in newly diagnosed glioma. The time point was: week 35, safety follow-up. What each vaccine dose contained was 300 ug of mutant IDH1 20-mer peptide, accompanied by topical imiquimod. Across weeks 1, 3, 5, 7, 11, 15, 19 and 23, patients received a vaccination each time, eight in all. Clones were sequenced by immunoSEQ multiplex PCR, and TCRdb holds only the in-frame ones, with some missing. Here the sample spans approximately 31,000 clones, approximately 80% being singletons. In the case of this clone: Its antigen remains unknown.

Per the germline V gene, CDR1 is SGDLS and CDR2 is YYNGEE. The CDR3 runs 13 residues. V lost 0 bases, J lost 2 bases, and 6 bases lay in between. Source: PBMCs, taken from a glioma patient whose treatment included an IDH1 peptide vaccine. The gene calls are TRBV9 and TRBJ2-7; D ambiguous. This clonotype was sampled from a woman younger than 35 with glioma. The CDR3 DNA sequence: TGTGCCAGCAGCGTAGCTGCGACCTACGAGCAGTACTTC. Translation: CASSVAATYEQYF.